Here is one TCR beta chain with its context. Its antigen remains unknown. The sample originates from a study of radiotherapy plus CTLA-4 blockade in lung cancer. Study information: Objective responses arose in approximately 19% of patients, and about 32% experienced disease control.

Method: immunoSEQ multiplex PCR; TCRdb's copy keeps in-frame clones and lacks some. The sample records around 110,000 clones, approximately 90% being singletons. Overall study results and limits: In blood, TCR clones derived from the tumor expanded after radiotherapy plus ipilimumab. Strongest reported response predictors: early blood clone changes and post-radiation interferon-beta.

V was clipped by 2 bases and J by 2 bases, with 8 bases between them. The CDR3 extends over 13 amino acids. Germline-derived CDR1 and CDR2 are SGHRS and YFSETQ. Focal radiation was given together with CTLA-4 blockade (ipilimumab) to patients with chemo-refractory metastatic non-small-cell lung cancer. V usage is TRBV5-1 and J usage is TRBJ2-7, with D maybe TRBD2 (5 bases). The source of this sequence is a human donor with non-small cell lung cancer that progressed on radiotherapy plus ipilimumab. The source material was peripheral blood, sampled from a patient treated with radiotherapy plus ipilimumab. CDR3 sequence reads: CASSLLGTYEQYF. CDR3 nucleotides: TGCGCCAGCAGCTTACTAGGAACCTACGAGCAGTACTTC.